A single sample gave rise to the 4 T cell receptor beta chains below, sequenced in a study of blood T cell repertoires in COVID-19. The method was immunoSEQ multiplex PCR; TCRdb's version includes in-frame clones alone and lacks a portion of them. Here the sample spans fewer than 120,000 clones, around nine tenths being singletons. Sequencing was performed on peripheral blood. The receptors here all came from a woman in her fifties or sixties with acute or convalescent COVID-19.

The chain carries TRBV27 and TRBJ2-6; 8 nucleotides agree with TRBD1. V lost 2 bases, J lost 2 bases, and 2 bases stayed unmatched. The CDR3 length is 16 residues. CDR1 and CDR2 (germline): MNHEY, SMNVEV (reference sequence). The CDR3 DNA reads TGTGCCAGCAGTTTACTACAGGGGGCTGGGGCCAACGTCCTGACTTTC. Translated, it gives CASSLLQGAGANVLTF. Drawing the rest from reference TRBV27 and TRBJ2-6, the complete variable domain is EAQVTQNPRYLITVTGKKLTVTCSQNMNHEYMSWYRQDPGLGLRQIYYSMNVEVTDKGDVPEGYKVSRKEKRNFPLILESPSPNQTSLYFCASSLLQGAGANVLTFGAGSRLTVL.

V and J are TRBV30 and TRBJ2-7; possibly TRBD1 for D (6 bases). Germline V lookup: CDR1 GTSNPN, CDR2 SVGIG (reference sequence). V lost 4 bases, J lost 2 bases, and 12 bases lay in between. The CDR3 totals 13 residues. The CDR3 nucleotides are TGTGCCTGGAACCGGGACAACCCCTACGAGCAGTACTTC. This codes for CAWNRDNPYEQYF.

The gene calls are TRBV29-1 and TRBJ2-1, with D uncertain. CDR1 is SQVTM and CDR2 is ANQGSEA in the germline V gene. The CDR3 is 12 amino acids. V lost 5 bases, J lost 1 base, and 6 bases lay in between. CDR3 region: CSVSRSYNEQFF. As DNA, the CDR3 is TGCAGCGTTTCCCGGTCCTACAATGAGCAGTTCTTC.

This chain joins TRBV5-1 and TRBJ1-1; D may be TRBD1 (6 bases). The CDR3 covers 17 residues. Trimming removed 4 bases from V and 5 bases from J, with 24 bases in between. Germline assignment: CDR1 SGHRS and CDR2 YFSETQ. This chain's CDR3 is CASSRAGGGGANTEAFF. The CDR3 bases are TGCGCCAGCAGCCGGGCGGGTGGCGGGGGCGCGAATACTGAAGCTTTCTTT.